The source of this TCR beta chain is a study of technical replicates of blood from a handful of donors. The CDR3 covers 14 residues. Germline-derived CDR1 and CDR2 are PRHDT and FYEKMQ (reference sequence). J was trimmed by 4 bases and V by 3 bases; bases with no gene match: 5. Clones were sequenced by immunoSEQ multiplex PCR, and TCRdb holds only the in-frame ones, with some missing. The top ten hold roughly 0.37% of the sample, which has some 77,000 clones, about 90% seen once. Sequences were obtained from T cells isolated from PBMCs. The V gene is TRBV13, the J gene TRBJ1-1, with TRBD1 matching 7 bases. This clonotype was sampled from a human donor in good health. The chain's CDR3 is CASSFFTGVTEAFF. CDR3 nucleotides: TGTGCCAGCAGCTTCTTTACAGGGGTCACTGAAGCTTTCTTT.